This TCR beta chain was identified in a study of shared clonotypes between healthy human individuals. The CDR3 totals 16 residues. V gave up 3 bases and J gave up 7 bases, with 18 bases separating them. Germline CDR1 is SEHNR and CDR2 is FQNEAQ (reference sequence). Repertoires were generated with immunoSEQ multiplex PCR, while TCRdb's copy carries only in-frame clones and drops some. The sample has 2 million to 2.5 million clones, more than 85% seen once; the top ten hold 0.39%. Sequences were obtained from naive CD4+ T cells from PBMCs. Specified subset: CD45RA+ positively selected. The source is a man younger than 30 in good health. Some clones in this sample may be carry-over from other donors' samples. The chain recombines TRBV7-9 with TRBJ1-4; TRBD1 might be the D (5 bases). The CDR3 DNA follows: TGTGCCAGCAGCTTCTTTGGGGGTGGAGGGAGTGAAAAACTGTTTTTT. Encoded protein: CASSFFGGGGSEKLFF. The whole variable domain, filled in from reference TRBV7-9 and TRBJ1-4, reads DTGVSQNPRHKITKRGQNVTFRCDPISEHNRLYWYRQTLGQGPEFLTYFQNEAQLEKSRLLSDRFSAERPKGSFSTLEIQRTEQGDSAMYLCASSFFGGGGSEKLFFGSGTQLSVL.